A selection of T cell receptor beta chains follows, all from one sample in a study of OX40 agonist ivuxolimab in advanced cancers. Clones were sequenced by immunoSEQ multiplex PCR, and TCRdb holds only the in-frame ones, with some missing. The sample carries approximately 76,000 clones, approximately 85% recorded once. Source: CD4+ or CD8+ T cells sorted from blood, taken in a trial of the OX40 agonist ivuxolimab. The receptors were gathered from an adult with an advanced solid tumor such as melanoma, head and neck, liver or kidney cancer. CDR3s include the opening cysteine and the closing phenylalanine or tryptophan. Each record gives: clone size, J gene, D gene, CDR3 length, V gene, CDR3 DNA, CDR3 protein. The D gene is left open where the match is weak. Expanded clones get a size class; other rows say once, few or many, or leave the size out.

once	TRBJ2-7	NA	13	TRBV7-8	TGTGCCAGCAGCCCCGAACCCTCCTACGAGCAGTACTTC	CASSPEPSYEQYF
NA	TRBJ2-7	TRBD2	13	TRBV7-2	TGTGCCAGCGTCCGAACTAGCGGTTACGAGCAGTACTTC	CASVRTSGYEQYF
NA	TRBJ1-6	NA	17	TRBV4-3	TGCGCCAGCAGCCAATCTGTCACGTACTCCTATAATTCACCCCTCCACTTT	CASSQSVTYSYNSPLHF
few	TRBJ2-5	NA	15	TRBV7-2	TGTGCCAGCAGCTTATTCGGGGAGGCAGGAGAGACCCAGTACTTC	CASSLFGEAGETQYF
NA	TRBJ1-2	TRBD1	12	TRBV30	TGTGCCTGGAGTGGACAGGGAAGCGGCTACACCTTC	CAWSGQGSGYTF
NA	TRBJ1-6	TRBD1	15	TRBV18	TGTGCCAGCTCACCTCGGGACAGGGAACTTTCACCCCTCCACTTT	CASSPRDRELSPLHF
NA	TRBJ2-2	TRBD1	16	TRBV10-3	TGTGCCATCAGTGAGCCCGGGACAGGGGGCACTGGGGAGCTGTTTTTT	CAISEPGTGGTGELFF
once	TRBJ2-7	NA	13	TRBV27	TGTGCCAGCAGTCCACAGAGTTACTACGAGCAGTACTTC	CASSPQSYYEQYF
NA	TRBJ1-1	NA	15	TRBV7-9	TGTGCCAGCAGCCCCGGTACAGGGCCGAACACTGAAGCTTTCTTT	CASSPGTGPNTEAFF
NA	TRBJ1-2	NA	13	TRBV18	TGTGCCAGCTCCCAGGAGGGAGGCTATGGCTACACCTTC	CASSQEGGYGYTF
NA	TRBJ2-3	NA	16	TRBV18	TGTGCCAGCTCACCCAGACAGGCCCAGGCCGCAGATACGCAGTATTTT	CASSPRQAQAADTQYF
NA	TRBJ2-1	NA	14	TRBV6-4	TGTGCCAGCCCTAGAGGACCATCCTACAATGAGCAGTTCTTC	CASPRGPSYNEQFF
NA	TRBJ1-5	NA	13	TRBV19	TGTGCCAGTAGTATAGATGCAGGGCAGCCCCAGCATTTT	CASSIDAGQPQHF
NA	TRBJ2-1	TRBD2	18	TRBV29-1	TGCAGCGTTGAAGATTTTAGACTAGCCAGACCCGCCTACAATGAGCAGTTCTTC	CSVEDFRLARPAYNEQFF
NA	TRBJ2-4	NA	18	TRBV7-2	TGTGCCAGCAGCTCTTGGACCCTTCAGCGGCCAGCCAAAAACATTCAGTACTTC	CASSSWTLQRPAKNIQYF
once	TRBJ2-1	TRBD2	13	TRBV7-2	TGTGCCAGCAGCCTACAGCGGGGGAATGAGCAGTTCTTC	CASSLQRGNEQFF
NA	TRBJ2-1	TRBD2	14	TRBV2	TGTGCCACCCAACGACTAGCGGGGGGGAATGAGCAGTTCTTC	CATQRLAGGNEQFF
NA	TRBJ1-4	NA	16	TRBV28	TGTGCCAGCAGTGAATCCGGTGGACGGCAGAATGAAAAACTGTTTTTT	CASSESGGRQNEKLFF
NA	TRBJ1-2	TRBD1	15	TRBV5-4	TGTGCCAGCAGCTTGGACAGGGGCACTGGTAATGGCTACACCTTC	CASSLDRGTGNGYTF
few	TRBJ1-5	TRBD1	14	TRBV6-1	TGTGCCAGCACTGGACAGGGCGGAAGACAGCCCCAGCATTTT	CASTGQGGRQPQHF
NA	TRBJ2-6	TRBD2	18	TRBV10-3	TGTGCCATCAGTGAGCCTAGCGGGGGGAGCTCTGGGGCCAACGTCCTGACTTTC	CAISEPSGGSSGANVLTF
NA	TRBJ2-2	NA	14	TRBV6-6	TGTGCCAGCATCCTGGACAGGAACACCGGGGAGCTGTTTTTT	CASILDRNTGELFF
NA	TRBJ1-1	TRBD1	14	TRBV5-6	TGTGCCAGCAGCCTGGGACAGGGGTCCACTGAAGCTTTCTTT	CASSLGQGSTEAFF
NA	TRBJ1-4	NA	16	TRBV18	TGTGCCAGCTCTCCCCATCCGGCAGGGCGGAATGAAAAACTGTTTTTT	CASSPHPAGRNEKLFF
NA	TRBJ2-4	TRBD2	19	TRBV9	TGTGCCAGCAGCGTATTCCCCTCTAGCGGGGGGGCCTCCAAAAACATTCAGTACTTC	CASSVFPSSGGASKNIQYF
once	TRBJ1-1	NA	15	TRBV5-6	TGTGCCAGCACCCAGGAGGAGGGCCTCGGCACTGAAGCTTTCTTT	CASTQEEGLGTEAFF
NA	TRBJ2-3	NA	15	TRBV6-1	TGTGCCAGCAGGATCTTGTGGGGGGCCACAGATACGCAGTATTTT	CASRILWGATDTQYF
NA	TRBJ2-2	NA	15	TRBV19	TGTGCCAGTAGTATGCTGGGGGCGGACACCGGGGAGCTGTTTTTT	CASSMLGADTGELFF
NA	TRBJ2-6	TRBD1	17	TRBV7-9	TGTGCCAGCAGCTCAACAGGGGGCGCATATGGGGCCAACGTCCTGACTTTC	CASSSTGGAYGANVLTF
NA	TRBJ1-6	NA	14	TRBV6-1	TGTGCCAGCGGCGGGCGTTCCTATAATTCACCCCTCCACTTT	CASGGRSYNSPLHF
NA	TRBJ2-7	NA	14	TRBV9	TGTGCCAGCAGCGTAGATGTCAACTCCTACGAGCAGTACTTC	CASSVDVNSYEQYF
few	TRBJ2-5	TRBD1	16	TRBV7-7	TGTGCCAGCAGCTTCTTGTCCGGGACAGGGGAAGAGACCCAGTACTTC	CASSFLSGTGEETQYF
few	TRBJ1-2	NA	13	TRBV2	TGTGCCAGCAGACCAGGGACAAACTATGGCTACACCTTC	CASRPGTNYGYTF
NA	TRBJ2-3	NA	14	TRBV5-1	TGCGCCAGCAGCTTGCGGGGGTTCACAGATACGCAGTATTTT	CASSLRGFTDTQYF
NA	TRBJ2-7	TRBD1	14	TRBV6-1	TGTGCCAGCAGTTTTAACAGGGGGCGGAACGAGCAGTACTTC	CASSFNRGRNEQYF
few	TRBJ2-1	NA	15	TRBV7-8	TGTGCCAGCAGCCAACAGGGTTCTTTCGGCAATGAGCAGTTCTTC	CASSQQGSFGNEQFF
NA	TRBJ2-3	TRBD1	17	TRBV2	TGTGCCAGCGTATCCTATAACAGGGGTGGAGGCACAGATACGCAGTATTTT	CASVSYNRGGGTDTQYF
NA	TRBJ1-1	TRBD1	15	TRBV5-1	TGCGCCAGCAGCTTCGCCCGGGACAGGGCCACTGAAGCTTTCTTT	CASSFARDRATEAFF
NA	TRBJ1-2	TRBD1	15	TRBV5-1	TGCGCCAGCAGCTTCGGACAGGGTATCTTCTATGGCTACACCTTC	CASSFGQGIFYGYTF
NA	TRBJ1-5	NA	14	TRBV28	TGTGCCAGCAGTTCGCAGAATAGCAATCAGCCCCAGCATTTT	CASSSQNSNQPQHF
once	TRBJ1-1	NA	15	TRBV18	TGTGCCAGCTCACCACGGACACACGTTAACACTGAAGCTTTCTTT	CASSPRTHVNTEAFF
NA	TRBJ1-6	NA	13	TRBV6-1	TGTGCCAGCAGCCCAAACGATCTCTCACCCCTCCACTTT	CASSPNDLSPLHF
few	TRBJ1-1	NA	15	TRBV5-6	TGTGCCAGCAGCTTGGGCGGACAGTACTACACTGAAGCTTTCTTT	CASSLGGQYYTEAFF
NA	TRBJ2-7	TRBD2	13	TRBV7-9	TGTGCCAGCAGCTTGCTAGCGGGGGACGAGCAGTACTTC	CASSLLAGDEQYF
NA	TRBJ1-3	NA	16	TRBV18	TGTGCCAGCTCACCAAGGGACCCGAGCTCTGGAAACACCATATATTTT	CASSPRDPSSGNTIYF
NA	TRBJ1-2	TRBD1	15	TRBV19	TGTGCCAGTAGTATCCTCCGGGACAGGGTATATGGCTACACCTTC	CASSILRDRVYGYTF
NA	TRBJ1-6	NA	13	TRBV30	TGTGCCTGGAGGGCCCTTGCAATCACACCCCTCCACTTT	CAWRALAITPLHF
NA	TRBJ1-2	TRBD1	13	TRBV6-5	TGTGCCAGCAGCCAGACAGGGGACCGTGGCTACACCTTC	CASSQTGDRGYTF
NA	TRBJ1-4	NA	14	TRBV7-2	TGTGCCAGCAGAAGGGGTAGCGCTAATGAAAAACTGTTTTTT	CASRRGSANEKLFF
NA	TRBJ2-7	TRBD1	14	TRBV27	TGTGCCAGCAGGGGACAGGGAGGGTCCTACGAGCAGTACTTC	CASRGQGGSYEQYF
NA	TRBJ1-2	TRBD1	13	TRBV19	TGTGCCAGTTTCCGACAGGGGGCGACTGGCTACACCTTC	CASFRQGATGYTF